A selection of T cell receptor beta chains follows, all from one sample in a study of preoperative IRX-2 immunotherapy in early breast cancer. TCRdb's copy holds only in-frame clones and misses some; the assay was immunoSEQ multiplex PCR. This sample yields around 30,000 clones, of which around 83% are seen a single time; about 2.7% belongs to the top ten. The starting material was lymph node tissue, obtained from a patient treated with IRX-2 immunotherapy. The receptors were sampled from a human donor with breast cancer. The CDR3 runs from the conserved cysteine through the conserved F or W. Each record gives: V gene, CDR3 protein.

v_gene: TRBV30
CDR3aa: CAWSPLVREGGYTF

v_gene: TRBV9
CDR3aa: CASSAEGVSKNIQYF

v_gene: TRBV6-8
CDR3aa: CASSYRPGKGYTF

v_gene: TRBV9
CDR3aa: CASSPTSGLDNEQFF

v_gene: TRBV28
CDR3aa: CASSLVPRSYGYTF

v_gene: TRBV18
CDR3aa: CASSPPGVIGYGYTF

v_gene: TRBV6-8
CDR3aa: CASSGGGGGVYGYTF

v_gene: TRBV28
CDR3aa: CASSLQYSGNTIYF

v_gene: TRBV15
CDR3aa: CATRVNLNTGELFF

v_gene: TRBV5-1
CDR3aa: CASSLSGTGAYEQYF

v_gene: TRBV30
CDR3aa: CAWGRDRVTGELFF

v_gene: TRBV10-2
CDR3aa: CASSGDWGEKLFF

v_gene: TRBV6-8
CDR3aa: CASSNQGVITEAFF

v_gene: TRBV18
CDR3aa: CASSPDPTWTQHF

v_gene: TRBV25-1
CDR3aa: CASSAREGTEAFF

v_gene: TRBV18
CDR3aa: CASSLQGDQPQHF

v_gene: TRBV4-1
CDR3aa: CASSQDWIGQAYEQYF

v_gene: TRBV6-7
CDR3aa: CASSYSTVDWDYGYTF

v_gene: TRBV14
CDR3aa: CASSPLTVTYEQYF

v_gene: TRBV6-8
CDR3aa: CASSVDYSPTGELFF

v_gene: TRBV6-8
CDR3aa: CASSYLLNTEAFF

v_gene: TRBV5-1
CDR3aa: CASSLYTPKNTEAFF

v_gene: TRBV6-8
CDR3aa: CAITQNGNYGYTF

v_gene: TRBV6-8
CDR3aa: CASRDRETRARVEYF

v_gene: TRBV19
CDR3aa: CASSGGVRTEAFF

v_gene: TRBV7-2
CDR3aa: CASNQNFQETQYF

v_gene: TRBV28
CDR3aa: CASTQVQVAGAGELFF

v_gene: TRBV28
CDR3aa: CASGTGDGYGYTF

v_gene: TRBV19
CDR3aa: CASSTGPYNEQFF

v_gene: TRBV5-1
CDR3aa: CASSLAVDKALYEQYF

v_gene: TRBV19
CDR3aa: CASRRDSSITYNEQFF

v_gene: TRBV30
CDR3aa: CAWEGPGQTNTEAFF

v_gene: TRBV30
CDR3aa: CAWRGQDHYEQYF

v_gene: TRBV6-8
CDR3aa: CASSPFSGNGYEQYF

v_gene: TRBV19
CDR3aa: CASSINLNYEQYF

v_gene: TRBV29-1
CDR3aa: CSAQTGGVGELFF

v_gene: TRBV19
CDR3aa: CATARAPSYEQYF